A single sample is the source of the 21 T cell receptor beta chains below, sequenced in a study of blood T cells in healthy people across ages. A second roughly 6 to 11 cycle PCR used barcoded and J-beta primers. TCRdb analysed the 5' RACE reads with MiXCR anew, one entry per CDR3 protein. The sample has some 1.4 million distinct CDR3 sequences, roughly 40% seen once. The sample taken for sequencing was blood. The receptor source for this set is a young woman in good health.

Only a few counts were recorded for this clonotype. This CDR3 is CAISEGGVQTYEQYF. CDR3 DNA sequence: TGTGCCATCAGTGAAGGTGGGGTACAAACGTACGAGCAGTACTTC. The chain joins TRBV10-3 to TRBJ2-7, with D hard to call. The germline V and J ends were trimmed by 3 bases and 4 bases, with 16 bases remaining between them. The CDR3 has 15 residues. Germline V gives CDR1 ENHRY, CDR2 SYGVKD.

This clonotype was seen repeatedly, ten times or more. V and J are TRBV29-1 and TRBJ2-7, with D hard to call. V lost 3 bases and J lost 2, with 5 bases in between. CDR1 and CDR2 from the germline V gene are SQVTM and ANQGSEA. This CDR3 region has 11 residues. The CDR3 loop is CSVEGTYEQYF. The CDR3 DNA sequence: TGCAGCGTTGAGGGGACCTACGAGCAGTACTTC.

J is TRBJ2-1 and V is TRBV24-1; the D is unclear. The J call may not be correct, given that the DNA end is closer to TRBJ2-7. The CDR3 runs to 13 residues. Germline loops: CDR1 KGHDR, CDR2 SFDVKD. CDR3 DNA: TGTGCCACCAGTGATTCGAAGAGGAGCGAGCAGTACTTC. Translated: CATSDSKRSEQYF.

This clonotype was counted a few times. The chain employs TRBV15 and TRBJ1-1, with D uncertain. The ends were cut back, 0 bases at V and 4 bases at J, with 12 bases in the middle. This CDR3 is 15 amino acids long. CDR1 and CDR2 (germline): LNHNV, YYDKDF (reference sequence). The CDR3 nucleotides read TGTGCCACCAGCAGAGATACTCAGGTGGGCACTGAAGCTTTCTTT. This codes for CATSRDTQVGTEAFF.

This clonotype was detected ten times or more. The chain joins TRBV11-1 to TRBJ2-7; 8 nucleotides agree with TRBD2. The germline gives CDR1 SGHAT, CDR2 FQDESV (reference sequence). Trimming took 1 base from V and 3 from J; bases not matched to a gene: 2. The CDR3 is 14 amino acids. The chain's CDR3 is CASSLVREDYEQYF. As DNA, the CDR3 is TGTGCCAGCAGCTTAGTGCGGGAGGACTACGAGCAGTACTTC.

This chain links TRBV30 with TRBJ2-7, with TRBD1 identical over 9 bases. The CDR3 is 14 amino acids. CDR1 is GTSNPN and CDR2 is SVGIG in the germline V gene (reference sequence). After removal of 2 bases from V and 6 bases from J, the junction contained 8 bases not matched to a gene. Here the CDR3 DNA reads TGTGCCTGGAGTACCGGGACAGGGAATTTCGAGCAGTACTTC. It specifies CAWSTGTGNFEQYF.

Only one count was recorded for this clonotype. The genes are TRBV15 and TRBJ2-7; 14 bases agree with TRBD2. The end of the DNA is better explained by TRBJ2-5, so the J call may be wrong. This CDR3 region has 17 residues. CDR1 is LNHNV, CDR2 YYDKDF, per germline (reference sequence). CDR3 protein: CATSRVGLAGDGGTQYF. CDR3 in DNA: TGTGCCACCAGCAGAGTGGGACTAGCGGGAGATGGAGGGACCCAGTACTTC.

The chain has TRBV2 and TRBJ2-1; 8 bases line up with TRBD2. This CDR3 is built from 15 residues. The trim removed 2 bases at V and 6 bases at J, leaving 6 bases unmatched. Looked up from germline, CDR1 is SNHLY and CDR2 is FYNNEI. The CDR3 loop reads CASSEKGGGRNEQFF. CDR3 nucleotides: TGTGCCAGCAGTGAAAAAGGCGGGGGGCGCAATGAGCAGTTCTTC.

V usage is TRBV28 and J usage is TRBJ2-7; possible D gene TRBD1, 6 bases. V was trimmed by 7 bases and J by 2 bases, leaving 9 bases between them. The CDR3 loop spans 12 amino acids. Germline V lookup: CDR1 MDHEN, CDR2 SYDVKM. The DNA of the CDR3 is TGTGCCAGCAACTACAGGGCCTACGAGCAGTACTTC. The encoded protein is CASNYRAYEQYF.

The chain has TRBV6-1 and TRBJ1-1; no firm D call. Germline assignment: CDR1 MNHNS and CDR2 SASEGT. V lost 3 bases to trimming and J lost 0 bases, with 8 bases between them. The CDR3 covers 14 residues. The CDR3 protein is CASSEQVMNTEAFF. The CDR3 nucleotides read TGTGCCAGCAGTGAGCAGGTGATGAACACTGAAGCTTTCTTT.

The CDR3 protein is CAISAEQGAGEQYF. The CDR3 region has the DNA TGTGCCATCAGTGCAGAACAGGGGGCGGGGGAGCAGTACTTC. The chain is built from TRBV10-3 and TRBJ2-7, with TRBD1 matching over 9 bases. Germline values: CDR1 ENHRY, CDR2 SYGVKD. Trimming removed 4 bases from V and 7 bases from J; junction bases left unmatched: 8. This CDR3 is built from 14 residues.

This clonotype has only a few counts. The chain is built from TRBV12-3 or TRBV12-4 and TRBJ2-5; D is unresolved. The length of the CDR3 is 14 residues. V was shortened by 5 bases and J by 3 bases, with 13 bases between the two germline ends. This CDR3 is CASSPQIAEETQYF. In DNA, the CDR3 is TGTGCCAGCAGTCCCCAGATCGCTGAAGAGACCCAGTACTTC.

The chain couples TRBV28 to TRBJ2-3, with D perhaps assigned TRBD1 or TRBD2 (6 bases each). Deletions cut 7 bases from V and 3 bases from J, with 11 bases between. Per the germline V gene, CDR1 is MDHEN and CDR2 is SYDVKM. CDR3 size: 13 residues. The CDR3 DNA follows: TGTGCCAGCAATGGGGGGCGGACAGATACGCAGTATTTT. This sequence encodes CASNGGRTDTQYF.

This clonotype occurred a few times. This chain links TRBV6-5 with TRBJ1-6; 7 bases are a match to TRBD1. The trim removed 5 bases at V and 9 bases at J, leaving 7 bases unmatched. Germline-derived CDR1 and CDR2 are MNHEY and SVGAGI. This CDR3 has 14 amino acids. DNA of the CDR3: TGTGCCAGCAGTACGGGACAGTACCGTTCACCCCTCCACTTT. It encodes CASSTGQYRSPLHF.

This clonotype was counted only a few times. This chain links TRBV5-1 with TRBJ2-1; D not certain. CDR3 length: 17 residues. Germline CDR1 is SGHRS and CDR2 is YFSETQ. V dropped 0 bases and J dropped 5 bases, with 18 bases sitting between them. The CDR3 region is CASSLEGWDPAHNEQFF. CDR3 coding DNA: TGCGCCAGCAGCTTGGAGGGCTGGGATCCGGCCCACAATGAGCAGTTCTTC.

J is TRBJ2-5 and V is TRBV7-9; 7 bases fit TRBD1. V dropped 2 bases and J dropped 13; count of bases not matched to a gene: 19. CDR1 and CDR2 (germline): SEHNR, FQNEAQ (reference sequence). CDR3 size: 16 residues. CDR3 nucleotides: TGTGCCAGCAGCTTAAAGGGACAGACGCGCCACGACATATTGTACTTC. This codes for CASSLKGQTRHDILYF.

Only a few counts were recorded for this clonotype. This chain connects TRBV24-1 to TRBJ2-7; 8 bases are a match to TRBD1. The junction had 1 base not matched to a gene; V was cut back by 1 base and J by 3 bases. CDR1 and CDR2 (germline): KGHDR, SFDVKD. This CDR3 has 14 amino acids. The CDR3 here is CATSDFTGGYEQYF. The CDR3 DNA is TGTGCCACCAGTGATTTTACAGGGGGCTACGAGCAGTACTTC.

The V and J genes are TRBV12-3 or TRBV12-4 and TRBJ1-3; D is undetermined. The CDR3 loop spans 14 amino acids. Trimming took off 5 bases at V and 3 bases at J, with 11 bases between the two ends. The CDR3 nucleotides read TGTGCCAGCAGTGTACCGGGAATTGGAAACACCATATATTTT. Its protein is CASSVPGIGNTIYF.

The chain employs TRBV7-2 and TRBJ2-5, with 7 bases matching TRBD2. CDR3 length equals 15 residues. The J segment lost 4 bases and the V segment lost 6 bases, leaving 11 bases of the junction unmatched. Germline loops: CDR1 SGHTA, CDR2 FQGNSA. The CDR3 is CASRLIAGGAETQYF. Written as DNA, the CDR3 is TGTGCCAGCAGATTAATAGCGGGCGGGGCAGAGACCCAGTACTTC.

The CDR3: CASSVPGRLYGYTF. CDR3 nucleotides: TGTGCCAGCAGCGTGCCGGGTCGACTCTATGGCTACACCTTC. The chain combines TRBV6-1 with TRBJ1-2; D remains ambiguous. This CDR3 comprises 14 residues. V lost 6 bases, J lost 4 bases, and 15 bases lay in between. Germline V gene lookup returns CDR1 MNHNS and CDR2 SASEGT.

This clonotype was seen a single time. V and J are TRBV9 and TRBJ2-1, with D perhaps matching TRBD1 or TRBD2 (5 bases each). Germline CDR1 is SGDLS and CDR2 is YYNGEE. CDR3 length: 15 amino acids. The V end was cut by 4 bases, the J end by 2 bases, with 13 bases between. Here the CDR3 reads CASSYRDAAYNEQFF. In DNA, the CDR3 is TGTGCCAGCAGCTACCGGGACGCCGCCTACAATGAGCAGTTCTTC.